This T cell receptor (beta chain) was identified during a study of shared clonotypes between healthy human individuals. The CDR3 sequence is 19 residues long. Per the germline V gene, CDR1 is MDHEN and CDR2 is SYDVKM. V shed 3 bases and J 0 bases; nucleotides not matched to a gene: 13. Naive CD8 cells comprised CD45RO-negative, CCR7-positively selected cells, excluding terminally differentiated effector memory CD45RA+ cells. Sorted-subset replicate PCR reactions were performed with around 200 ng DNA, corresponding to 30,000 to 35,000 T cell genomes. The data were produced by immunoSEQ multiplex PCR, yet TCRdb's version contains in-frame clones alone and is incomplete. The sample records about 2.1 million clones, around 93% being singletons.

Sequenced: naive CD8+ T cells from PBMCs. This TCR came from a man between 18 and 35 years old in good health. Some clones in this sample may be carry-over from other donors' samples. The chain has TRBV28 and TRBJ2-4; 8 bases map to TRBD1. CDR3 in DNA: TGTGCCAGCAGTTTTTGGAGTCAGGGGGCTCCACTAGCCAAAAACATTCAGTACTTC. Translating gives CASSFWSQGAPLAKNIQYF.